The 11 T cell receptor beta chains listed next were all sequenced from one sample in a study of cytomegalovirus exposure and HLA in healthy donors. 60 Vbeta and 13 Jbeta primers were used in PCR. The table came from immunoSEQ multiplex PCR; TCRdb's copy has only in-frame clones and leaves some out. The sample consists of 150,000 or so clones, approximately 84% of them appearing once. The sequencing input was PBMCs. The receptor set was obtained from a woman in her 50s in good health and CMV-seropositive.

The DNA of the CDR3 is TGTGCCAGCAGCTTGACTAACTTGGACGAGCAGTACTTC. This sequence encodes CASSLTNLDEQYF. The J gene is TRBJ2-7, the V gene TRBV11-3, with a weak D call TRBD2 (5 bases). V dropped 3 bases and J dropped 5 bases, with 11 bases sitting between them. CDR3 size: 13 residues. The germline CDR1 and CDR2 sequences are SGHNT and YENEEA.

This clone was observed once. The chain is built from TRBV6-5 and TRBJ1-2, with 7 nucleotides matching TRBD1. This CDR3 is 14 amino acids long. J lost 5 bases, V lost 3 bases, and 6 bases had no gene match. The germline V gene encodes CDR1 MNHEY and CDR2 SVGAGI. In DNA form, the CDR3 reads TGTGCCAGCAGTTATCAGACAGGGCCGTATGGCTACACCTTC. Its translation is CASSYQTGPYGYTF.

The rearrangement links TRBV19 to TRBJ1-5; TRBD1 might be the D (6 bases). Germline assignment: CDR1 LNHDA and CDR2 SQIVND (reference sequence). The CDR3 length is 17 residues. The V gene lost 6 bases and the J gene lost 0 bases, with 18 bases spanning the gap. The CDR3, as DNA: TGTGCCAGTAGGCAAATCCTGGACAGATATAGCAATCAGCCCCAGCATTTT. Protein sequence: CASRQILDRYSNQPQHF. Drawing the rest from reference TRBV19 and TRBJ1-5, the complete variable domain is DGGITQSPKYLFRKEGQNVTLSCEQNLNHDAMYWYRQDPGQGLRLIYYSQIVNDFQKGDIAEGYSVSREKKESFPLTVTSAQKNPTAFYLCASRQILDRYSNQPQHFGDGTRLSIL.

The rearrangement links TRBV6-1 to TRBJ2-3; 8 bases line up with TRBD1. Germline V gene lookup returns CDR1 MNHNS and CDR2 SASEGT. The CDR3 runs 17 residues. V gave up 1 base and J gave up 3 bases; unmatched junction bases: 9. The CDR3 loop reads CASSEVSGQGITDTQYF. The CDR3 DNA is TGTGCCAGCAGTGAAGTTTCCGGACAGGGCATTACAGATACGCAGTATTTT.

This clone was recorded only once. CDR3 sequence (DNA): TGTGCCAGCAGCTTAGCGCCAGGATCACCCCTCCACTTT. Protein sequence: CASSLAPGSPLHF. This rearrangement joins TRBV7-6 to TRBJ1-6, with unresolved D. Between the trimmed V and J ends, which lost 0 bases and 10 bases, there was a span of 7 bases. Per the germline V gene, CDR1 is SGHVS and CDR2 is FNYEAQ. CDR3 length: 13 residues.

The V call is TRBV14, the J call TRBJ2-7; D call uncertain. Germline V lookup: CDR1 SGHDN, CDR2 FVKESK. The CDR3 spans 14 residues. V was shortened by 4 bases and J by 0 bases, with 10 bases between the two germline ends. The CDR3 loop reads CASSPNLDSYEQYF. In DNA form, the CDR3 reads TGTGCCAGCAGCCCCAATCTAGACTCCTACGAGCAGTACTTC. Full variable domain (missing parts from reference TRBV14 and TRBJ2-7): EAGVTQFPSHSVIEKGQTVTLRCDPISGHDNLYWYRRVMGKEIKFLLHFVKESKQDESGMPNNRFLAERTGGTYSTLKVQPAELEDSGVYFCASSPNLDSYEQYFGPGTRLTVT.

The V gene is TRBV5-8, the J gene TRBJ1-2, with a weak D call TRBD1 (5 bases). The CDR3 totals 15 residues. Trimming took 3 bases from V and 3 from J, leaving 15 bases between them. Per the germline V gene, CDR1 is SGHTS and CDR2 is YDEGEE. CDR3 region: CASSWPRGVDYGYTF. CDR3 DNA: TGTGCCAGCAGCTGGCCTCGGGGGGTTGACTATGGCTACACCTTC.

For this clone: Other DNA sequences in the same sample also yield this CDR3. This chain uses TRBV6-5 with TRBJ1-2; the match to TRBD1 covers 7 bases. The CDR3 is 14 residues long. Germline V gene sequence: CDR1 MNHEY, CDR2 SVGAGI. The V and J ends lost 6 bases and 0 bases, in that order; junction bases with no gene match: 4. CDR3 sequence reads: CASRRQGTNYGYTF. The CDR3 DNA reads TGTGCCAGCAGAAGACAGGGAACTAACTATGGCTACACCTTC.

The chain couples TRBV10-3 to TRBJ2-2; TRBD2 aligns across 8 bases. The length of the CDR3 is 15 residues. J was trimmed by 1 base and V by 5 bases; bases with no gene match: 3. The germline V gene has CDR1 ENHRY and CDR2 SYGVKD. The CDR3: CAISKAGGNTGELFF. For the CDR3, the DNA is TGTGCCATCAGTAAGGCGGGGGGGAACACCGGGGAGCTGTTTTTT.

The chain uses TRBV5-1 and TRBJ2-2; D may be TRBD2 (5 bases). The V end was cut by 1 base, the J end by 6 bases, with 19 bases between. Germline CDR1 SGHRS, CDR2 YFSETQ. This CDR3 region has 17 residues. The CDR3 sequence is CASSLNSVAMTAGELFF. The CDR3 nucleotides read TGCGCCAGCAGCTTGAATTCGGTAGCGATGACGGCCGGGGAGCTGTTTTTT.

J is TRBJ1-3 and V is TRBV7-8; D ambiguous. The CDR3 is 14 amino acids. Trimming removed 0 bases from V and 3 bases from J, with 6 bases in between. The germline V gene encodes CDR1 SGHVS and CDR2 FQNEAQ. The CDR3 DNA follows: TGTGCCAGCAGCTTAGCGGGCATTGGAAACACCATATATTTT. Protein sequence: CASSLAGIGNTIYF.